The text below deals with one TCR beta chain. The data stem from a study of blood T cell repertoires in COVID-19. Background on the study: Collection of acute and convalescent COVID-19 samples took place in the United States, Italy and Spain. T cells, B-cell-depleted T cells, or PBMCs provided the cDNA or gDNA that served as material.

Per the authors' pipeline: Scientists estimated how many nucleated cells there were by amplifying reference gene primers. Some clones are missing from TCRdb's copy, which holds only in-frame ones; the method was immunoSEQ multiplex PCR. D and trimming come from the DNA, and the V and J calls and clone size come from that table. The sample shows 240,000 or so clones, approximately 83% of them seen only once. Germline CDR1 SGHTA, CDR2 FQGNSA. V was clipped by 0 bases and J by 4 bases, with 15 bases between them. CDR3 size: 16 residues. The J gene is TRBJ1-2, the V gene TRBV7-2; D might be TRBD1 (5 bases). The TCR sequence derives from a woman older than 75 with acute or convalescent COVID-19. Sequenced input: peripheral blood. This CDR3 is CASSLAPSTASYGYTF. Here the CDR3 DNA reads TGTGCCAGCAGCTTAGCCCCCTCGACAGCGTCCTATGGCTACACCTTC.